This is a list of T cell receptor beta chains from one sample in a study of vaccination effects on CD4 cells after COVID-19. These receptors' targets are unknown. Data came from immunoSEQ multiplex PCR; TCRdb stores just in-frame clones and leaves some out. The repertoire includes about 26,000 clones, around 78% of them detected once, and roughly 15% sits in the top ten. The source was CD4+ T cells from PBMCs cultured with HCoV-NL63 spike peptides, collected before COVID-19 vaccination. The receptors here all came from a human donor who had a prior SARS-CoV-2 infection. CDR3s include the opening cysteine and the closing phenylalanine or tryptophan. Each record gives: V gene, clone size, D gene, J gene, CDR3 protein, CDR3 DNA. The D gene is left open where the match is weak. Only some rows state a clone size, as once, few, many or a class for expanded clones.

TRBV2	.	TRBD2	TRBJ2-3	CASSDSAGADTQYF	TGTGCCAGCAGTGACTCAGCGGGAGCGGATACGCAGTATTTT
TRBV7-2	.	.	TRBJ1-2	CASSPGHGYTF	TGTGCCAGCAGCCCGGGGCATGGCTACACCTTC
TRBV24-1	.	.	TRBJ2-1	CATSDTLTDYNEQFF	TGTGCCACCAGTGATACCTTAACGGACTACAATGAGCAGTTCTTC
TRBV5-1	.	TRBD2	TRBJ2-1	CASSLVAGGRNEQFF	TGCGCCAGCAGCTTGGTAGCGGGAGGGCGCAATGAGCAGTTCTTC
TRBV6-6	.	TRBD1	TRBJ2-7	CASSGTGYDSYEQYF	TGTGCCAGCAGTGGGACAGGGTATGATTCCTACGAGCAGTACTTC
TRBV20-1	.	.	TRBJ2-7	CSASRVTYEQYF	TGCAGTGCTAGTAGGGTCACCTACGAGCAGTACTTC
TRBV5-4	.	TRBD2	TRBJ2-3	CASSLGLAGSTDTQYF	TGTGCCAGCAGCTTGGGCCTAGCGGGGTCCACAGATACGCAGTATTTT
TRBV5-1	.	.	TRBJ1-2	CASSPGVNYGYTF	TGCGCCAGCTCCCCGGGGGTTAACTATGGCTACACCTTC
TRBV19	.	.	TRBJ2-3	CASSRTGTGDTQYF	TGTGCCAGTAGTCGAACGGGGACGGGAGATACGCAGTATTTT
TRBV6-5	once	TRBD1	TRBJ1-6	CASSYRSDRVSPLHF	TGTGCCAGCAGTTACCGATCAGACAGGGTCTCACCCCTCCACTTT
TRBV6-5	.	.	TRBJ1-3	CASSPGSHSGNTIYF	TGTGCCAGCAGTCCCGGCAGCCACTCTGGAAACACCATATATTTT
TRBV5-1	.	TRBD2	TRBJ2-7	CASSPGLAGRYEQYF	TGCGCCAGCAGCCCCGGACTAGCGGGAAGATACGAGCAGTACTTC
TRBV5-4	.	TRBD2	TRBJ2-7	CASSGGLATFYEQYF	TGTGCCAGCAGCGGAGGACTAGCGACCTTCTACGAGCAGTACTTC
TRBV7-2	once	TRBD2	TRBJ2-1	CASSPGSGGYNEQFF	TGTGCCAGCAGCCCGGGGAGCGGGGGGTACAATGAGCAGTTCTTC
TRBV19	.	TRBD2	TRBJ2-3	CASRLRAGGPIVASTQYF	TGTGCCAGTAGGTTGCGAGCGGGGGGCCCAATAGTGGCCAGTACGCAGTATTTT
TRBV7-2	once	.	TRBJ2-7	CASSSNHGLSEQYF	TGTGCCAGCAGCTCCAACCACGGGTTGAGCGAGCAGTACTTC
TRBV4-1	.	.	TRBJ2-5	CASSRVPLGETQYF	TGCGCCAGCAGCCGAGTTCCCCTGGGGGAGACCCAGTACTTC
TRBV25-1	.	TRBD1	TRBJ1-5	CASSDSGTGDTQPQHF	TGTGCCAGCAGTGACTCCGGGACAGGGGACACTCAGCCCCAGCATTTT
TRBV24-1	once	TRBD1	TRBJ2-7	CATSDIDRGHEQYF	TGTGCCACCAGTGATATAGACAGGGGTCACGAGCAGTACTTC
TRBV7-2	.	TRBD1	TRBJ2-7	CASSLAGTGPYEQYF	TGTGCCAGCAGCTTAGCCGGGACAGGGCCCTACGAGCAGTACTTC
TRBV3-1/TRBV3-2	.	.	TRBJ2-5	CASSQEGGAYQETQYF	TGTGCCAGCAGCCAAGAAGGGGGAGCGTACCAAGAGACCCAGTACTTC
TRBV5-6	few	.	TRBJ2-7	CASSFDRSYEQYF	TGTGCCAGCAGCTTCGACAGATCCTACGAGCAGTACTTC
TRBV7-9	few	TRBD2	TRBJ2-3	CASSAGLAGGLGKRYF	TGTGCCAGCAGCGCAGGACTAGCGGGAGGCCTCGGGAAGCGGTATTTT
TRBV5-1	.	.	TRBJ2-7	CASSLPPGGFAPYEQYF	TGCGCCAGCAGCTTGCCCCCTGGGGGGTTTGCCCCCTACGAGCAGTACTTC
TRBV7-9	.	TRBD2	TRBJ2-1	CASSLERGDYNEQFF	TGTGCCAGCAGCTTAGAACGGGGGGACTACAATGAGCAGTTCTTC
TRBV4-2	.	TRBD2	TRBJ2-5	CASSQAPAGGQETQYF	TGTGCCAGCAGCCAAGCTCCGGCGGGAGGTCAAGAGACCCAGTACTTC
TRBV7-9	.	TRBD2	TRBJ2-1	CASSEGLAVTNEQFF	TGTGCCAGCAGCGAGGGACTAGCGGTTACCAATGAGCAGTTCTTC
TRBV18	.	.	TRBJ2-2	CASSPMNLRFLTGELFF	TGTGCCAGCTCACCAATGAACTTGAGGTTTTTAACCGGGGAGCTGTTTTTT
TRBV6-5	large	TRBD1	TRBJ1-2	CASTIRGQAPYGYTF	TGTGCCAGCACTATAAGGGGGCAGGCCCCTTATGGCTACACCTTC
TRBV5-1	.	.	TRBJ2-7	CASSWGGLAMGEQYF	TGCGCCAGCAGCTGGGGGGGGCTAGCGATGGGCGAGCAGTACTTC
TRBV4-1	.	TRBD1	TRBJ1-4	CASSQELTGGWEKLFF	TGCGCCAGCAGCCAAGAACTGACAGGGGGGTGGGAAAAACTGTTTTTT